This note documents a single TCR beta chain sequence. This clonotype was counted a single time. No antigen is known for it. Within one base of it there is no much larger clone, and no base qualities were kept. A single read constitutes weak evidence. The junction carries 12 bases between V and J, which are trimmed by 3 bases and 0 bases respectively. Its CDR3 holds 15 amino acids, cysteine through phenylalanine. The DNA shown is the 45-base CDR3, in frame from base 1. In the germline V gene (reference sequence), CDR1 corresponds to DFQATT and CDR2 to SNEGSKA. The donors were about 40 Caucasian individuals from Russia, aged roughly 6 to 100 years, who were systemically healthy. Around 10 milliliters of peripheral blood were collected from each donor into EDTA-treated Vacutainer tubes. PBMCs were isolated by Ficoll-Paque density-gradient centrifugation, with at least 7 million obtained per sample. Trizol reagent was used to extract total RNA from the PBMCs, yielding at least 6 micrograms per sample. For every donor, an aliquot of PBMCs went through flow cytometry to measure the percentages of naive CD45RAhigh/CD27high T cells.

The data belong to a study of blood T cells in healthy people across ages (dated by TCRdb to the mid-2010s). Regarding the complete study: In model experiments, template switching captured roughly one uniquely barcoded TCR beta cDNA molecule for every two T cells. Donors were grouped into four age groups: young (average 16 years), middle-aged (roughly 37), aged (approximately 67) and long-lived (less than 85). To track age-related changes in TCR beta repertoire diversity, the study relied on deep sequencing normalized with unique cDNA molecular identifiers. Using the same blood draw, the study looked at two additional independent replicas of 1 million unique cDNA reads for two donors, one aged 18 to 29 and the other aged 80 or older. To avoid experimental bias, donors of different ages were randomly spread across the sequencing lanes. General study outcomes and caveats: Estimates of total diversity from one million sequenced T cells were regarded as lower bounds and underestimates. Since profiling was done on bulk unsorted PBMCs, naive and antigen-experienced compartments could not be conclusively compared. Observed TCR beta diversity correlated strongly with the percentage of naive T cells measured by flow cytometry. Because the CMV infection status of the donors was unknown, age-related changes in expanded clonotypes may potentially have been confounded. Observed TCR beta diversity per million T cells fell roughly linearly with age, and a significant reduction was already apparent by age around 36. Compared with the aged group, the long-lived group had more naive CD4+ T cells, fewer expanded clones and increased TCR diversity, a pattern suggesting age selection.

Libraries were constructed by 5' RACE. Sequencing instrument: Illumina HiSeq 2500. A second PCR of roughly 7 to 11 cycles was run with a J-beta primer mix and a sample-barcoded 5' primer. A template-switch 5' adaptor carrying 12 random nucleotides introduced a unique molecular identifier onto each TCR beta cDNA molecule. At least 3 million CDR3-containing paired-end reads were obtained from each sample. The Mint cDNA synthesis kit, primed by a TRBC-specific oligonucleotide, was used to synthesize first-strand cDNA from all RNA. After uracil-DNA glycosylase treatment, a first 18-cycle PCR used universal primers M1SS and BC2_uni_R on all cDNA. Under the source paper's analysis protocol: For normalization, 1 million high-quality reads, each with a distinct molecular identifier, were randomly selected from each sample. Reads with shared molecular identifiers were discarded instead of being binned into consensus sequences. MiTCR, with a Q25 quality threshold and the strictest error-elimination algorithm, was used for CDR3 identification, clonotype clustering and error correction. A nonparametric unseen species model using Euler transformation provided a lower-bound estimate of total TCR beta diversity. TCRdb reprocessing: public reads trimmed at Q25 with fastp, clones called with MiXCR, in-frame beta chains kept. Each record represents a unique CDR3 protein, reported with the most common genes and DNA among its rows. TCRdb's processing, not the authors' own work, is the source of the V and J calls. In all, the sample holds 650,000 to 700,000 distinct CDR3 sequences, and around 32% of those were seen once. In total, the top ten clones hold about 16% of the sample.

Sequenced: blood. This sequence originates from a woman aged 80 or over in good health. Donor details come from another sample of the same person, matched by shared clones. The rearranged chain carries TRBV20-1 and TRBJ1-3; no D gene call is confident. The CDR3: CSARGTMSSGNTIYF. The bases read TGCAGTGCTAGGGGTACGATGAGCTCTGGAAACACCATATATTTT.